This T cell receptor (beta chain) was recovered during a study of blood T cell repertoires in COVID-19. The method was immunoSEQ multiplex PCR; TCRdb's version includes in-frame clones alone and lacks a portion of them. The sample lists 40,000 to 55,000 clones; 90% were seen once. The length of the CDR3 is 18 residues. J was trimmed by 4 bases and V by 3 bases; bases with no gene match: 16. Germline V gives CDR1 LNHDA, CDR2 SQIVND (reference sequence). The specimen was peripheral blood. The chain couples TRBV19 to TRBJ2-7; 9 bases align to TRBD2. The sequence was collected from a human donor in a cohort sampled during active COVID-19. This CDR3 is CASSMRLAGFSSSYEQYF. Here the CDR3 DNA reads TGTGCCAGTAGTATGAGGCTAGCGGGGTTCTCAAGTAGTTACGAGCAGTACTTC.